What follows is one T cell receptor beta chain and its context. The data stem from a study of graft-versus-host responses after intestinal transplantation. About the research overall: Multivisceral, liver-intestinal, or isolated intestinal transplants were performed in recipients.

The method was immunoSEQ multiplex PCR; TCRdb's version includes in-frame clones alone and lacks a portion of them. The sample shows roughly 20,000 clones, over 35% of them seen only once. Germline V gives CDR1 SGHRS, CDR2 YFSETQ. CDR3 size: 14 residues. The V segment lost 0 bases and the J segment 9 bases; nucleotides outside the gene matches: 2. Post-reaction, proliferating CD3+CD4+ and CD3+CD8+ responders (CFSE-low) were sorted. The starting material was alloreactive CD4+ T cells from a mixed lymphocyte reaction culture, obtained before intestinal transplant. The subset was: CFSE-low proliferating T cells sorted from roughly six-day pre-transplant mixed lymphocyte reaction (GvH or HvG direction). The receptor was derived from a human patient who received an intestinal transplant. V and J are TRBV5-1 and TRBJ2-1; 11 bases are shared with TRBD2. CDR3 protein: CASSLGLAGGEQFF. The DNA for the CDR3 is TGCGCCAGCAGCTTGGGCCTAGCGGGGGGTGAGCAGTTCTTC.